The T cell receptor (beta chain) under discussion was sequenced for a study of beta chain features in type 1 diabetes. Study-wide background: The patients were much like the healthy donors in age, gender and cell yields.

Broader study findings: Lower insertion and higher deletion counts appeared at VDJ junctions in type 1 diabetes patients.

The study reverse transcribed the entire isolated RNA, so it sequenced expressed TCRB transcripts. Assay: immunoSEQ multiplex PCR; the TCRdb copy retains only in-frame clones and omits some. The sample comprises some 410,000 clones, more than 9.5% of which are singletons, and 0.035% to 0.05% rests with the top ten. This clone showed up just a few times. Its specificity is unknown. One heparinised blood draw averaging around 110 mL was given by each donor. Via CD45RO/CCR7/CD25/CD127/CD95/CD27, cells of the CD4+ naive, central memory, regulatory and stem cell-like memory subsets were sorted. The TCR comes from a woman aged 18-29 years in good health. The source material was naive CD4+ T cells from blood.

The CDR3 DNA follows: TGTGCCAGCAGCTTAACAGCGGGGGAGCAGTACTTC. It encodes CASSLTAGEQYF. The J gene is TRBJ2-5, the V gene TRBV7-2; the match to TRBD2 covers 8 bases. There are 12 residues in the CDR3. Germline CDR1 and CDR2: SGHTA and FQGNSA. With 2 bases clipped from V and 11 bases from J, the junction kept 4 bases outside the gene matches. Variable domain in full (rest from reference TRBV7-2 and TRBJ2-5): GAGVSQSPSNKVTEKGKDVELRCDPISGHTALYWYRQSLGQGLEFLIYFQGNSAPDKSGLPSDRFSAERTGGSVSTLTIQRTQQEDSAVYLCASSLTAGEQYFGPGTRLLVL.